A single sample gave rise to the 25 T cell receptor beta chains below, sequenced in a study of cytomegalovirus exposure and HLA in healthy donors. This PCR relied on a set of 60 Vbeta primers and 13 Jbeta primers. The assay was immunoSEQ multiplex PCR, and TCRdb's table has in-frame clones only and misses some. The sample comprises roughly 100,000 clones, just under 75% of which are singletons, and around 2.5% rests with the top ten. The source material was PBMCs. These TCRs come from a man over 45 in good health and CMV-seropositive.

This sequence joins TRBV29-1 and TRBJ2-1; weak D call: TRBD2 (6 bases). The CDR3 is made up of 14 amino acids. V was clipped by 0 bases and J by 7 bases, with 13 bases between them. Looked up from germline, CDR1 is SQVTM and CDR2 is ANQGSEA. CDR3 sequence (DNA): TGCAGCGTTGAAGATGGGTGGGGAGGAAATGAGCAGTTCTTC. It codes for CSVEDGWGGNEQFF.

The chain employs TRBV19 and TRBJ2-7; possibly TRBD2 for D (6 bases). Germline assignment: CDR1 LNHDA and CDR2 SQIVND (reference sequence). This CDR3 region has 15 residues. V gave up 4 bases and J gave up 5 bases, with 18 bases separating them. Here the CDR3 DNA reads TGTGCCAGTAGTAGGGGTTTGGGGGGTCTCCACGAGCAGTACTTC. Translation: CASSRGLGGLHEQYF.

The gene calls are TRBV4-1 and TRBJ2-7, with a tentative D call TRBD1 (6 bases). CDR3 size: 16 residues. Trimming removed 3 bases from V and 2 bases from J, with 17 bases in between. Germline assignment: CDR1 MGHRA and CDR2 YSYEKL. In nucleotides, the CDR3 is TGCGCCAGCAGCCACTCCACACAGGGTCGGACCTACGAGCAGTACTTC. This translates into CASSHSTQGRTYEQYF.

The V call is TRBV21-1, the J call TRBJ2-7; the DNA was not compared with TRBD2, the D call given in the table. TRBV21-1 is shown as a pseudogene. This CDR3 spans 18 amino acids. The CDR3 DNA reads TGTGCCAGCAGCAAACCCCTTCGTGGGCGGGGAGTCTCCTACGAGCAGTACTTC. It translates to CASSKPLRGRGVSYEQYF.

V usage is TRBV4-1 and J usage is TRBJ1-2; no firm D call. Trimming removed 6 bases from V and 7 bases from J, with 18 bases in between. CDR1 and CDR2 from the germline V gene are MGHRA and YSYEKL. This CDR3 has 14 residues. CDR3 DNA sequence: TGCGCCAGCAGTCAAAGCCCTTTAGTCCCTGGCTACACCTTC. Translated: CASSQSPLVPGYTF.

V and J are TRBV27 and TRBJ2-1; tentative D call: TRBD1 (6 bases). The length of the CDR3 is 19 residues. From germline, CDR1 is MNHEY and CDR2 SMNVEV (reference sequence). Trimming shortened V by 7 bases and J by 5 bases, and 30 bases separated the two germline ends. The CDR3 DNA reads as TGTGCCAGCAATATACCGACAGGAAATATTCCATCCTGGGACAATGAGCAGTTCTTC. Amino acids: CASNIPTGNIPSWDNEQFF.

This chain joins TRBV25-1 and TRBJ1-3, with D possibly matching TRBD1 (5 bases). CDR1 is MGHDK, CDR2 SYGVNS, per germline. V dropped 1 base and J dropped 2 bases, with 18 bases sitting between them. This CDR3 has 18 amino acids. CDR3 nucleotide sequence: TGTGCCAGCAGTGAATCTTGGGGGAGGCAGGCGGCTGGAAACACCATATATTTT. Amino acids: CASSESWGRQAAGNTIYF. The full variable domain, completed using reference TRBV25-1 and TRBJ1-3, is EADIYQTPRYLVIGTGKKITLECSQTMGHDKMYWYQQDPGMELHLIHYSYGVNSTEKGDLSSESTVSRIRTEHFPLTLESARPSHTSQYLCASSESWGRQAAGNTIYFGEGSWLTVV.

The chain combines TRBV11-3 with TRBJ2-1; TRBD2 matches 9 bases. V was pared by 1 base and J by 7 bases, with 5 bases of the junction left unmatched. The length of the CDR3 is 15 residues. Germline V gives CDR1 SGHNT, CDR2 YENEEA. The CDR3 DNA follows: TGTGCCAGCAGCTTAGGCGGGGGGGCTCAGAATGAGCAGTTCTTC. This translates into CASSLGGGAQNEQFF.

This clone was seen more than once but under ten times. The chain recombines TRBV19 with TRBJ2-2, with 10 positions matching TRBD2. The V gene end was trimmed by 4 bases and the J gene end by 5 bases; junction bases not matched to a gene: 4. Germline assignment: CDR1 LNHDA and CDR2 SQIVND (reference sequence). This CDR3 contains 15 residues. CDR3 coding DNA: TGTGCCAGTAGTACCGGACTAGCGGCAACCGGGGAGCTGTTTTTT. Amino acid sequence: CASSTGLAATGELFF.

This clone turned up a few times. The gene calls are TRBV30 and TRBJ2-3, with D maybe TRBD2 (6 bases). CDR1 GTSNPN and CDR2 SVGIG come from the germline V gene (reference sequence). The CDR3 extends over 14 amino acids. V was pared by 0 bases and J by 6 bases, with 13 bases between. For the CDR3, the DNA is TGTGCCTGGAGTGTGTCGGCCCGGGGGGATACGCAGTATTTT. Translation: CAWSVSARGDTQYF.

The chain is built from TRBV5-4 and TRBJ2-2; 7 bases fit TRBD2. Losses at the gene ends were 0 bases for V and 4 bases for J; bases not matched to a gene: 6. CDR1 and CDR2 (germline): SGHNT, YYREEE (reference sequence). The CDR3 is made up of 16 amino acids. The CDR3 here is CASSLGASGGTGELFF. CDR3 nucleotides: TGTGCCAGCAGCTTGGGGGCTAGCGGAGGCACCGGGGAGCTGTTTTTT.

This clone was recorded a few times. The chain recombines TRBV7-3 with TRBJ1-1; possible D gene TRBD1, 5 bases. Trimming shortened V by 4 bases and J by 7 bases, and 13 bases separated the two germline ends. This CDR3 is 13 amino acids long. Germline CDR1 is SGHTA and CDR2 is FQGTGA. The CDR3 DNA reads as TGTGCCAGCAGCTCTCGGGGGAGGGGTGAAGCTTTCTTT. As protein: CASSSRGRGEAFF.

The rearrangement uses TRBV15 and TRBJ2-1; D is uncertain. V was cut by 7 bases and J by 7 bases, with 14 bases left in between. Looked up from germline, CDR1 is LNHNV and CDR2 is YYDKDF (reference sequence). The CDR3 is 13 amino acids. CDR3 residues: CATKHNEENEQFF. The CDR3 DNA sequence: TGTGCCACCAAACATAACGAGGAGAATGAGCAGTTCTTC.

This clone appeared a few times. The chain joins TRBV6-5 to TRBJ2-1, with D possibly TRBD2 on 6 matching bases. The CDR3 runs 14 residues. The germline V and J ends were trimmed by 5 bases and 6 bases, with 14 bases remaining between them. CDR1 and CDR2 from the germline V gene are MNHEY and SVGAGI. CDR3 sequence: CASSTTGGANEQFF. The DNA of the CDR3 is TGTGCCAGCAGTACAACCGGAGGGGCCAATGAGCAGTTCTTC.

The chain links TRBV4-2 to TRBJ2-5, with TRBD2 matching 10 bases. The CDR3 totals 14 residues. V trimming: 1 base; J trimming: 5 bases; junction bases outside the gene matches: 1. Germline assignment: CDR1 LGHNA and CDR2 YNFKEQ. The CDR3 spells CASSQGGLAETQYF. The CDR3 bases are TGTGCCAGCAGCCAAGGGGGACTAGCGGAGACCCAGTACTTC.

V is TRBV5-4 and J is TRBJ2-1; 9 bases are a match to TRBD1. Germline CDR1 SGHNT, CDR2 YYREEE (reference sequence). The trim removed 3 bases at V and 7 bases at J, leaving 2 bases unmatched. The CDR3 totals 13 residues. This CDR3 is CASSWDRENEQFF. In DNA form, the CDR3 reads TGTGCCAGCAGCTGGGACAGGGAAAATGAGCAGTTCTTC.

The rearrangement links TRBV28 to TRBJ2-7, with 7 bases identical to TRBD1. The CDR3 runs 14 residues. The germline CDR1 and CDR2 sequences are MDHEN and SYDVKM. V trimming: 6 bases; J trimming: 4 bases; junction bases outside the gene matches: 9. The DNA for the CDR3 is TGTGCCAGCAGCAGGCAGGGGGTCTGGTACGAGCAGTACTTC. Its translation is CASSRQGVWYEQYF.

The genes are TRBV6-6 and TRBJ2-2; TRBD1 matches at 9 bases. This CDR3 region has 11 residues. Per the germline V gene, CDR1 is MNHNY and CDR2 is SVGAGI (reference sequence). Unmatched junction bases numbered 4, after V lost 5 bases and J lost 15 bases. The CDR3 nucleotides read TGTGCCAGCAGTCCACAGGGGGCTATGTTTTTT. This encodes CASSPQGAMFF.

This clone showed up just a few times. The rearrangement links TRBV11-2 to TRBJ2-2; 7 nucleotides line up with TRBD2. V trimming: 5 bases; J trimming: 0 bases; junction bases outside the gene matches: 15. Germline V gene sequence: CDR1 SGHAT, CDR2 FQNNGV. The CDR3 loop spans 19 amino acids. As DNA, the CDR3 is TGTGCCAGCAGCCCATCCCGCTCTCTCGGGGGGTCGAACACCGGGGAGCTGTTTTTT. Its translation: CASSPSRSLGGSNTGELFF.

This chain connects TRBV5-1 to TRBJ2-5; 7 nucleotides line up with TRBD1. This CDR3 spans 15 amino acids. V lost 2 bases, J lost 2 bases, and 6 bases stayed unmatched. CDR1 and CDR2 from the germline V gene are SGHRS and YFSETQ. Here the CDR3 reads CASSFSGTAQETQYF. CDR3 coding DNA: TGCGCCAGCAGCTTTTCCGGGACAGCACAAGAGACCCAGTACTTC. Full variable domain (outside the CDR3, taken from reference TRBV5-1 and TRBJ2-5): KAGVTQTPRYLIKTRGQQVTLSCSPISGHRSVSWYQQTPGQGLQFLFEYFSETQRNKGNFPGRFSGRQFSNSRSEMNVSTLELGDSALYLCASSFSGTAQETQYFGPGTRLLVL.

The chain couples TRBV11-2 to TRBJ1-2, with D maybe TRBD1 (5 bases). Trimming pared 6 bases from V and 0 bases from J, leaving 17 bases between. The CDR3 is made up of 16 amino acids. The germline V gene encodes CDR1 SGHAT and CDR2 FQNNGV. The chain's CDR3 is CASSLSYKGTNYGYTF. The CDR3 DNA follows: TGTGCCAGCAGTCTAAGTTATAAGGGGACTAACTATGGCTACACCTTC. Full variable domain (remainder filled in from reference TRBV11-2 and TRBJ1-2): EAGVAQSPRYKIIEKRQSVAFWCNPISGHATLYWYQQILGQGPKLLIQFQNNGVVDDSQLPKDRFSAERLKGVDSTLKIQPAKLEDSAVYLCASSLSYKGTNYGYTFGSGTRLTVV.

This clone appeared a single time. CDR3 sequence (DNA): TGTGCCAGCAGCTTAGTAGGGGTGGACACTGAAGCTTTCTTT. The encoded protein is CASSLVGVDTEAFF. The chain links TRBV7-6 to TRBJ1-1, with D perhaps TRBD1 (5 bases). This CDR3 has 14 residues. Trimming removed 1 base at V and 3 bases at J, with 9 bases between. Germline CDR1 and CDR2: SGHVS and FNYEAQ.

In its sample, this clone was seen a few times. The chain couples TRBV5-1 to TRBJ1-1, with D uncertain. The CDR3 has 15 residues. Trimming cost V 4 bases and J 7 bases, with 20 bases left between them. Germline lookup yields CDR1 SGHRS and CDR2 YFSETQ. In DNA form, the CDR3 reads TGCGCCAGCAGCCGAGGAGGGAGAGGGTTGGGTGAAGCTTTCTTT. It encodes CASSRGGRGLGEAFF.

This chain connects TRBV5-4 to TRBJ1-2; D is undetermined. The CDR3 is 14 amino acids. Trimming left V 4 bases short and J 3 bases short, with 13 bases between. The germline V gene has CDR1 SGHNT and CDR2 YYREEE (reference sequence). This CDR3 reads CASSRAPGDYGYTF. CDR3 nucleotide sequence: TGTGCCAGCAGCCGCGCCCCTGGAGACTATGGCTACACCTTC. Looking up the rest from reference TRBV5-4 and TRBJ1-2 gives the full variable domain: ETGVTQSPTHLIKTRGQQVTLRCSSQSGHNTVSWYQQALGQGPQFIFQYYREEENGRGNFPPRFSGLQFPNYSSELNVNALELDDSALYLCASSRAPGDYGYTFGSGTRLTVV.

This chain joins TRBV29-1 and TRBJ2-1, with D maybe TRBD2 (6 bases). Deletions cut 5 bases from V and 2 bases from J, with 13 bases between. The CDR3 has 14 amino acids. The germline V gene encodes CDR1 SQVTM and CDR2 ANQGSEA. The CDR3 DNA is TGCAGCGTTATGGGTCCGGGAGCCTACAATGAGCAGTTCTTC. Protein sequence: CSVMGPGAYNEQFF.